This T cell receptor (beta chain) was documented in a study of CD8 T cells in ankylosing spondylitis. Overall study findings and caveats: Some of these motif variants have turned up before, in reports on reactive arthritis synovial fluid and blood.

This CDR3 region has 15 residues. Germline CDR1 SGHTA, CDR2 FQGTGA. V lost 2 bases and J 6 bases, leaving 16 bases between the germline ends. Quantitative 5'-RACE with molecular barcodes produced the TCR beta libraries. TCRdb re-called the 5' RACE reads with MiXCR, one entry per CDR3 protein. The repertoire holds 130,000 or so distinct CDR3 sequences, with over 6% as singletons. Concerning this clonotype itself: Its antigen remains unidentified.

The receptor comes from a male donor with ankylosing spondylitis or in good health (not recorded which). The specimen was blood, either unsorted or a sorted T cell fraction (not recorded which). J is TRBJ1-1 and V is TRBV7-3, with D perhaps TRBD1 (5 bases). As DNA, the CDR3 is TGTGCCAGCAGCTTACCAAGAGGGGTCGGTTCTGAAGCTTTCTTT. Translation: CASSLPRGVGSEAFF.